This paragraph covers one TCR beta chain sequence. The data were obtained in a study of blood T cell repertoires in COVID-19. About the research overall: The recovered donors of Cohort 3 showed two negative PCRs, clearance, or symptom resolution.

Only in-frame clones appear in the TCRdb table, and some are missing; sequencing was by immunoSEQ multiplex PCR. The table shows hundreds of thousands of clones, with about 86% occurring only once. V was clipped by 4 bases and J by 5 bases; unmatched bases: 5. Germline V gene sequence: CDR1 SQVTM, CDR2 ANQGSEA. The CDR3 has 14 residues. The source material was PBMCs or T cells enriched from blood (not recorded which). This TCR was sampled from a woman aged 45-59 years in a cohort exposed to, infected with or recovered from COVID-19 (not recorded which). The chain combines TRBV29-1 with TRBJ1-4; TRBD1 aligns across 9 bases. The CDR3 loop is CSVVGTGLNEKLFF. The CDR3 DNA reads TGCAGCGTTGTCGGGACAGGGCTGAATGAAAAACTGTTTTTT.